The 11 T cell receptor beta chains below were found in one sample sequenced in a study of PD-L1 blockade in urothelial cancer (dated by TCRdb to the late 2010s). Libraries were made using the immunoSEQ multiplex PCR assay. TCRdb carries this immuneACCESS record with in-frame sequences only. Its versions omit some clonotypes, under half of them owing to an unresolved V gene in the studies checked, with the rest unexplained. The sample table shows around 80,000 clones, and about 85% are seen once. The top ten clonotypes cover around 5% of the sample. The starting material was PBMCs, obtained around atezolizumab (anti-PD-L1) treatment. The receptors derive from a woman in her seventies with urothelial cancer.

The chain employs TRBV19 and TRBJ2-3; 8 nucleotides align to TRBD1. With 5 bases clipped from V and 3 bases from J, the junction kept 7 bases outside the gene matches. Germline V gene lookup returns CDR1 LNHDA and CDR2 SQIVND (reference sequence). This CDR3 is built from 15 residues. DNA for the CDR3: TGTGCCAGTAGTGACTCGCGGACAGGGACAGATACGCAGTATTTT. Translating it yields CASSDSRTGTDTQYF.

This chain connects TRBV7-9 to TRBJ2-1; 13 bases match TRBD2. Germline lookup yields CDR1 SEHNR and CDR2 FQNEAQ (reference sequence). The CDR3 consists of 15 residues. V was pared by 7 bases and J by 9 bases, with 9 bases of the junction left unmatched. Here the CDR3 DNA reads TGTGCCAGCACCCAACTAGCGGGAGGGTCCATTGAGCAGTTCTTC. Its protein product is CASTQLAGGSIEQFF.

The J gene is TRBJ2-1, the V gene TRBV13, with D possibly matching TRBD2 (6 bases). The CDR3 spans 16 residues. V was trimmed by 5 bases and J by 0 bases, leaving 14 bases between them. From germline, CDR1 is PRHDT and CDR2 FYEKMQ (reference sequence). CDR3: CASSVVSGSSYNEQFF. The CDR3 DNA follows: TGTGCCAGCAGCGTAGTTAGCGGTAGCTCCTACAATGAGCAGTTCTTC.

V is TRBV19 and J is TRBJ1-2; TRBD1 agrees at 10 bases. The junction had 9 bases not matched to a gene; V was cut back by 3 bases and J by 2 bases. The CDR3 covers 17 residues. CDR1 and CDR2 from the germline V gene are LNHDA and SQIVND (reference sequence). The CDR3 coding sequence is TGTGCCAGTAGTATCCTTCGGGACAGGGGCATCAACTATGGCTACACCTTC. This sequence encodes CASSILRDRGINYGYTF.

CDR3 sequence: CASSLGSGTGGFNEQFF. CDR3 nucleotide sequence: TGCGCCAGCAGCCTAGGATCCGGGACAGGGGGGTTCAATGAGCAGTTCTTC. The gene calls are TRBV5-1 and TRBJ2-1; TRBD1 aligns across 11 bases. The CDR3 consists of 17 residues. The junction had 12 bases not matched to a gene; V was cut back by 4 bases and J by 6 bases. Germline V gene lookup returns CDR1 SGHRS and CDR2 YFSETQ. Based on the CDR3 plus reference TRBV5-1 and TRBJ2-1, the full variable domain is KAGVTQTPRYLIKTRGQQVTLSCSPISGHRSVSWYQQTPGQGLQFLFEYFSETQRNKGNFPGRFSGRQFSNSRSEMNVSTLELGDSALYLCASSLGSGTGGFNEQFFGPGTRLTVL.

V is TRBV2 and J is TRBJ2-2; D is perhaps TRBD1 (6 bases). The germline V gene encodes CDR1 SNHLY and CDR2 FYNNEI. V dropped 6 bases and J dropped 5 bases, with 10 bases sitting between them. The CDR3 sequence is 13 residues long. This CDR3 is CASRDSSTGELFF. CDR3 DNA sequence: TGTGCCAGCAGGGACAGTTCTACCGGGGAGCTGTTTTTT.

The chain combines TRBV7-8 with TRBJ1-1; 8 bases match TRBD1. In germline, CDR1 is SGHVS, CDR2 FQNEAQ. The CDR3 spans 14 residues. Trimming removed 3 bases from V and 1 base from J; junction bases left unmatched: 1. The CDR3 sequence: CASSFGTGNTEAFF. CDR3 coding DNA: TGTGCCAGCAGCTTCGGGACAGGGAACACTGAAGCTTTCTTT.

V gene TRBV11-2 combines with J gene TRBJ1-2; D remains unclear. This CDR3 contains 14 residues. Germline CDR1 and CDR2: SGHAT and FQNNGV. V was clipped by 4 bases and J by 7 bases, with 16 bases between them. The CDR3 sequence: CASSSLKTATGYTF. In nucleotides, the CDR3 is TGTGCCAGCAGCTCCCTTAAAACTGCAACTGGCTACACCTTC.

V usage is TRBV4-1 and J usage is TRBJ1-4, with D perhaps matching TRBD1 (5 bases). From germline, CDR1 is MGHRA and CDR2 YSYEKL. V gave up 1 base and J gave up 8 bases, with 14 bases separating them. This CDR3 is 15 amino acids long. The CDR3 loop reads CASSQGDLRGEKLFF. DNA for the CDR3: TGCGCCAGCAGCCAAGGGGACCTCCGGGGGGAAAAACTGTTTTTT.

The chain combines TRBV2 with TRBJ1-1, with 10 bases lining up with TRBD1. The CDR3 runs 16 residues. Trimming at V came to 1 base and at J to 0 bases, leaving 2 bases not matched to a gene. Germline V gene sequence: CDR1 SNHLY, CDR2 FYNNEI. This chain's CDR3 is CASSEGTGGVNTEAFF. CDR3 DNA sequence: TGTGCCAGCAGTGAAGGGACAGGGGGGGTGAACACTGAAGCTTTCTTT. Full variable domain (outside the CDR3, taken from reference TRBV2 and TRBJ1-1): EPEVTQTPSHQVTQMGQEVILRCVPISNHLYFYWYRQILGQKVEFLVSFYNNEISEKSEIFDDQFSVERPDGSNFTLKIRSTKLEDSAMYFCASSEGTGGVNTEAFFGQGTRLTVV.

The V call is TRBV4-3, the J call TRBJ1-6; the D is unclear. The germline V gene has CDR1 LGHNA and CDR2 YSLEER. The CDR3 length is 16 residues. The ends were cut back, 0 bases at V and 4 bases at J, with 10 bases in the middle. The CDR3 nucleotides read TGCGCCAGCAGCCAAGATGAGCCGGTTTATAATTCACCCCTCCACTTT. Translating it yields CASSQDEPVYNSPLHF.